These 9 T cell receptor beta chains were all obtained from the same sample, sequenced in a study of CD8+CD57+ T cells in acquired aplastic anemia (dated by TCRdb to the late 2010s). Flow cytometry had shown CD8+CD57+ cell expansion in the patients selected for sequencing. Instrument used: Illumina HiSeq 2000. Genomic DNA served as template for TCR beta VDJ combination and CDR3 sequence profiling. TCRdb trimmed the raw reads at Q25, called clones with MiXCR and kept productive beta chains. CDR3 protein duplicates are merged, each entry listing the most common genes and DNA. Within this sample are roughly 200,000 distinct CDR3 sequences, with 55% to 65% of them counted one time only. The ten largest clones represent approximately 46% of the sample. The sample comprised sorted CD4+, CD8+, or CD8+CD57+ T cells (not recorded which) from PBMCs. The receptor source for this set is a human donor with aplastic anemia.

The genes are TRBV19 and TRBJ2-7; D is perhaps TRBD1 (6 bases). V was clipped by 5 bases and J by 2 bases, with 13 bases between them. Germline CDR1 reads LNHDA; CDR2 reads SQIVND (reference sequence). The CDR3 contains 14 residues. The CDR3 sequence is CASSSPGHTYEQYF. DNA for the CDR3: TGTGCCAGTAGTTCGCCGGGACATACCTACGAGCAGTACTTC.

The CDR3 protein is CSARDQGLAIDYEQYF. The CDR3 DNA reads TGCAGTGCTAGAGATCAGGGACTAGCGATCGACTACGAGCAGTACTTC. The rearrangement joins TRBV20-1 to TRBJ2-7, with TRBD2 identical over 10 bases. The CDR3 consists of 16 residues. Germline V lookup: CDR1 DFQATT, CDR2 SNEGSKA (reference sequence). The V segment lost 0 bases and the J segment 3 bases; nucleotides outside the gene matches: 8.

The CDR3 DNA is TGTGCCAGCAGCTTAATCGGGACAGGGGGCACCGGGGAGCTGTTTTTT. It is translated as CASSLIGTGGTGELFF. The chain uses TRBV7-9 and TRBJ2-2; 11 bases are shared with TRBD1. The CDR3 extends over 16 amino acids. V lost 2 bases and J lost 4; bases outside the gene matches: 3. Germline values: CDR1 SEHNR, CDR2 FQNEAQ (reference sequence).

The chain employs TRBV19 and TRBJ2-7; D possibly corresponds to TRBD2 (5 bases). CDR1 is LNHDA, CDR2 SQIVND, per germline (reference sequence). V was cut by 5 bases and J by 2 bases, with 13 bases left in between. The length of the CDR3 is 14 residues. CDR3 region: CASSVGYGAYEQYF. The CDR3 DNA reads TGTGCCAGTAGTGTTGGATACGGGGCCTACGAGCAGTACTTC.

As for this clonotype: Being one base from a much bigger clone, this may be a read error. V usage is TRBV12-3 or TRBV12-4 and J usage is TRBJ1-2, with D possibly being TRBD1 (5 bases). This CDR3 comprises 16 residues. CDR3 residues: CACSPGTMWPYYGYTF. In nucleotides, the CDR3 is TGTGCCTGCAGCCCCGGGACCATGTGGCCCTACTATGGCTACACCTTC.

The CDR3 protein is CASRLLAGGTDTQYF. The CDR3 DNA sequence: TGCGCCAGCAGGCTACTAGCGGGGGGCACAGATACGCAGTATTTT. This chain joins TRBV5-1 and TRBJ2-3, with 11 bases that match TRBD2. From germline, CDR1 is SGHRS and CDR2 YFSETQ. Trimming removed 5 bases from V and 1 base from J; junction bases left unmatched: 3. This CDR3 spans 15 amino acids. The variable domain in full, completed from reference TRBV5-1 and TRBJ2-3, reads KAGVTQTPRYLIKTRGQQVTLSCSPISGHRSVSWYQQTPGQGLQFLFEYFSETQRNKGNFPGRFSGRQFSNSRSEMNVSTLELGDSALYLCASRLLAGGTDTQYFGPGTRLTVL.

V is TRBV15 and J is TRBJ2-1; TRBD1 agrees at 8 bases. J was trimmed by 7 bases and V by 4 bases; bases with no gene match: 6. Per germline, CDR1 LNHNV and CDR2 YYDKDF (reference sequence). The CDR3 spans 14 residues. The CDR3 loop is CATSIRTGTNEQFF. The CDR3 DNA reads TGTGCCACCAGCATAAGGACAGGGACTAATGAGCAGTTCTTC.

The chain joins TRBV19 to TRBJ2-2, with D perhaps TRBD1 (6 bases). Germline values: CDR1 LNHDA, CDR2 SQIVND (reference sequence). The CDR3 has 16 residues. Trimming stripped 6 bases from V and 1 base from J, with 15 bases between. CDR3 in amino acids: CASSQDSDRNTGELFF. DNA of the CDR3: TGTGCCAGTAGCCAGGACAGCGACAGGAACACCGGGGAGCTGTTTTTT.

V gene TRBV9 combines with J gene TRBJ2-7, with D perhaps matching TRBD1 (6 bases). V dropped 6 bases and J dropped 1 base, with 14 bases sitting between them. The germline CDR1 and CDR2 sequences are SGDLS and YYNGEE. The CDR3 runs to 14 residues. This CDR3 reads CASKRRDISYEQYF. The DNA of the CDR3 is TGTGCCAGCAAGAGAAGGGACATTTCCTACGAGCAGTACTTC.